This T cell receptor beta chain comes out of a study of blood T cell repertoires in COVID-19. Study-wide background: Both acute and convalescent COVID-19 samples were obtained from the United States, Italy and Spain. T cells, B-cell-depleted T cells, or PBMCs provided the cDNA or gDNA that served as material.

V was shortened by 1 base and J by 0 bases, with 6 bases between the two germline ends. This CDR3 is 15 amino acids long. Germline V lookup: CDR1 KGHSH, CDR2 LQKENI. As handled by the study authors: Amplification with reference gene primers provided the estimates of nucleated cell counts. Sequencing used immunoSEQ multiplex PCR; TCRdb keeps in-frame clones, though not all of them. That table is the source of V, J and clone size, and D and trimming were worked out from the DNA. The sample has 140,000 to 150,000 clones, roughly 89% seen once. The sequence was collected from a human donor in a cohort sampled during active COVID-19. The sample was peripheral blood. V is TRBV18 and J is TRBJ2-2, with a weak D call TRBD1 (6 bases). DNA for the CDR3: TGTGCCAGCTCACCACAGGGGGCGAACACCGGGGAGCTGTTTTTT. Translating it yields CASSPQGANTGELFF.